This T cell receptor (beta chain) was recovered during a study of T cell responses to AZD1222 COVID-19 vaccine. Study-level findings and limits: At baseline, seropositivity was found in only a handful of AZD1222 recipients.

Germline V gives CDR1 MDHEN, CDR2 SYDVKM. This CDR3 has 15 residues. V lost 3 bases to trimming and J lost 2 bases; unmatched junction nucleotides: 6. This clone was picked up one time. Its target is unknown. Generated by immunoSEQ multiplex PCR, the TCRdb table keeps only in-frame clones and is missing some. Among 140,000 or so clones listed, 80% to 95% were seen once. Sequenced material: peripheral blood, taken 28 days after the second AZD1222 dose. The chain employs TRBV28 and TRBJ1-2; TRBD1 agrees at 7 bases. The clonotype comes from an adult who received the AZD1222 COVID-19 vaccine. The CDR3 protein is CASSLRGRGNYGYTF. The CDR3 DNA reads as TGTGCCAGCAGTTTGAGGGGGCGCGGAAACTATGGCTACACCTTC.